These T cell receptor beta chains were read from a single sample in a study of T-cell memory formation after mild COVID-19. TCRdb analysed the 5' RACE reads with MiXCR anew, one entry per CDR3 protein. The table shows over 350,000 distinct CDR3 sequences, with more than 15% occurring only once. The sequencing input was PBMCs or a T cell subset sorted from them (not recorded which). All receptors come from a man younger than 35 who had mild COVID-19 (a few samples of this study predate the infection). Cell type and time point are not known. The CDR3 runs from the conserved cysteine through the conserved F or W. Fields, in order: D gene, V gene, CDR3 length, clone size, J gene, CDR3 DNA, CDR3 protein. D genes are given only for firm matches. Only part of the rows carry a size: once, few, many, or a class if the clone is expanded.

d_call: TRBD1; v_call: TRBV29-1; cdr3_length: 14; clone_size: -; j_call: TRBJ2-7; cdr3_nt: TGCAGCGTTGTTCCGGACAGGCTTTCCTACGAGCAGTACTTC; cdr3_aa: CSVVPDRLSYEQYF
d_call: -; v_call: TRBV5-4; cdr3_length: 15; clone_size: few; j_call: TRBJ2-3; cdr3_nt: TGTGCCAGCAGCTTGGCGAAGGGGAGCACAGATACGCAGTATTTT; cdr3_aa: CASSLAKGSTDTQYF
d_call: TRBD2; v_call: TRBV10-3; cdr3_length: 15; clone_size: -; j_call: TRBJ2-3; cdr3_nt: TGTGCCATCAGTGGCGGGGGGGGGCGCACAGATACGCAGTATTTT; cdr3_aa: CAISGGGGRTDTQYF
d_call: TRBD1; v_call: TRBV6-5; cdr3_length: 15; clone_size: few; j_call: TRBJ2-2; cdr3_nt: TGTGCCAGCAGTTACTCGACAGGGAGCCCTAATAAGCTGTTTTTT; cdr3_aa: CASSYSTGSPNKLFF
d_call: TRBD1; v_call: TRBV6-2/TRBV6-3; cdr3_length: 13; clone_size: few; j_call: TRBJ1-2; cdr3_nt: TGTGCCAGCAGTTCGAGACAGGGGTTCGGCTACACCTTC; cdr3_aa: CASSSRQGFGYTF
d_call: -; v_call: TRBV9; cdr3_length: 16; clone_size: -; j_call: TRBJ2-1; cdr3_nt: TGTGCCAGCAGCGTGGGAAAAGGGCCAACCTACAATGAGCAGTTCTTC; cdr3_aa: CASSVGKGPTYNEQFF
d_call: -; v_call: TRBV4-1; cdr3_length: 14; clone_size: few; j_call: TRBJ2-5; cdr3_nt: TGCGCCAGCAGCCAAGAGGGGGAAGGTAAAACCCAGTACTTC; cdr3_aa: CASSQEGEGKTQYF
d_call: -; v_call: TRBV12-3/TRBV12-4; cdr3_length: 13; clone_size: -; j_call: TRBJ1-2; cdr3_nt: TGTGCCAGCAGTTTTCAGCCTAGTCAAGGCTACACCTTC; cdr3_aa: CASSFQPSQGYTF
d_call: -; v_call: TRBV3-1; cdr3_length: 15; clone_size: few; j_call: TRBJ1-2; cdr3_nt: TGTGCCAGCAGCCAAGAAAGGTCGGATGGGCGGACAAAGACCTTC; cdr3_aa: CASSQERSDGRTKTF
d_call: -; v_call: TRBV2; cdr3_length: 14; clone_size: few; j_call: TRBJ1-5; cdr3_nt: TGTGCCAGCATGGAAGGACAGCCTCATCAGCCCCAGCATTTT; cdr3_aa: CASMEGQPHQPQHF
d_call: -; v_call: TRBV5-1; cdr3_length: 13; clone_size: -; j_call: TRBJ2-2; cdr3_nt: TGCGCCAGCAGCTTGGAGGCATCTGGGGAGCTGTTTTTT; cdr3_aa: CASSLEASGELFF